These 7 T cell receptor beta chains share one sample of origin, sequenced in a study of T cell responses to AZD1222 COVID-19 vaccine. The table came from immunoSEQ multiplex PCR; TCRdb's copy has only in-frame clones and leaves some out. The sample yields around 170,000 clones, around 93% seen once. Material: peripheral blood, obtained on day 0 of AZD1222 vaccination. All receptors come from an adult in good health.

Only a few counts were recorded for this clone. The chain combines TRBV5-1 with TRBJ2-3, with 7 nucleotides matching TRBD1. CDR1 and CDR2 (germline): SGHRS, YFSETQ. V gave up 5 bases and J gave up 3 bases; unmatched junction bases: 9. This CDR3 has 15 residues. The CDR3 sequence: CASRPGTAGTDTQYF. The CDR3 DNA follows: TGCGCCAGCAGGCCCGGGACAGCCGGGACAGATACGCAGTATTTT.

The DNA of the CDR3 is TGTGCCAGCAGCCCCCGTGGACGGCTGAACACTGAAGCTTTCTTT. Protein: CASSPRGRLNTEAFF. The chain uses TRBV3-1 (or the pseudogene TRBV3-2) and TRBJ1-1; the D is unclear. There are 15 residues in the CDR3. Trimming shortened V by 4 bases and J by 0 bases, and 12 bases separated the two germline ends. CDR1 LGHDT and CDR2 YNNKEL come from the germline V gene (reference sequence).

The chain has TRBV10-1 and TRBJ2-1, with 10 bases that match TRBD2. Looked up from germline, CDR1 is WNHNN and CDR2 is SYGVQD (reference sequence). This CDR3 is 18 amino acids long. After removal of 0 bases from V and 5 bases from J, the junction contained 10 bases not matched to a gene. This chain's CDR3 is CASSESMGLAGGHNEQFF. The CDR3 DNA sequence: TGCGCCAGCAGTGAGTCGATGGGATTAGCGGGAGGCCACAATGAGCAGTTCTTC.

This rearrangement joins TRBV7-5 to TRBJ1-5; TRBD1, as called in the table, went unchecked against the DNA. TRBV7-5 represents a pseudogene. CDR3 length: 15 residues. Here the CDR3 reads CARSLVDRGNQPQHF. CDR3 coding DNA: TGTGCCAGAAGCTTAGTGGACAGGGGAAATCAGCCCCAGCATTTT.

The CDR3 nucleotides read TGTGCCAGCAGTTACGGAGTAAGTACTGAGCAGTTCTTC. It translates to CASSYGVSTEQFF. J is TRBJ2-1 and V is TRBV6-2 or TRBV6-3; D is unclear. Trimming removed 2 bases at V and 9 bases at J, with 11 bases between. CDR1 and CDR2 from the germline V gene are MNHEY and SVGEGT. The CDR3 loop spans 13 amino acids.

The genes are TRBV18 and TRBJ1-2; D is possibly TRBD1 (6 bases). Trimming removed 3 bases from V and 2 bases from J, with 13 bases in between. The CDR3 runs 15 residues. Germline V gene data show CDR1 as KGHSH and CDR2 as LQKENI. CDR3: CASSPMGASNYGYTF. The DNA for the CDR3 is TGTGCCAGCTCACCTATGGGGGCCTCAAACTATGGCTACACCTTC.

The J gene is TRBJ2-1, the V gene TRBV7-8; D might be TRBD1 (6 bases). The CDR3 is 16 amino acids. Germline V gives CDR1 SGHVS, CDR2 FQNEAQ. V lost 5 bases, J lost 6 bases, and 20 bases lay in between. DNA of the CDR3: TGTGCCAGCAGCCGATGGCGGACCAAAGGGGGCAATGAGCAGTTCTTC. It translates to CASSRWRTKGGNEQFF.